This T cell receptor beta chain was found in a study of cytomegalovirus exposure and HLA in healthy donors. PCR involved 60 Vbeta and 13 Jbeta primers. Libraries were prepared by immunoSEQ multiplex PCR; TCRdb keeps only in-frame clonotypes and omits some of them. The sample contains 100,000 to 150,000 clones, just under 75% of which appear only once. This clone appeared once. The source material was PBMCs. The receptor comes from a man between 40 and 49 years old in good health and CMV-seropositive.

Here the CDR3 DNA reads TGTGCCAGCGCCAGGGGAGACACTGAAGCTTTCTTT. Its translation is CASARGDTEAFF. The chain is built from TRBV28 and TRBJ1-1; a possible D gene is TRBD1 (6 bases). The CDR3 has 12 residues. Trimming removed 8 bases from V and 3 bases from J, with 10 bases in between. Germline assignment: CDR1 MDHEN and CDR2 SYDVKM.